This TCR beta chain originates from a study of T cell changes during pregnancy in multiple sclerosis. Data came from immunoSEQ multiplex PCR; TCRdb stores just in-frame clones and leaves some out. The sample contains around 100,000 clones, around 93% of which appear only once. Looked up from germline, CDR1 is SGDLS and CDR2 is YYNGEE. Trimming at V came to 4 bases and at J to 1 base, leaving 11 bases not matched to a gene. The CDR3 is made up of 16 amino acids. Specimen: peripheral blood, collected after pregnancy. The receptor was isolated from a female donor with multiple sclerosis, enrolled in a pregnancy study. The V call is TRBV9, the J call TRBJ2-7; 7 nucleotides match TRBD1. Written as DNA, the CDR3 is TGTGCCAGCAGCCCTTGGGGTGGGACAGTATCCTACGAGCAGTACTTC. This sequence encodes CASSPWGGTVSYEQYF.